Listed here are 22 T cell receptor beta chains from one sample, sequenced in a study of graft-versus-host responses after intestinal transplantation. Profiled with immunoSEQ multiplex PCR; TCRdb holds only in-frame clones, not every one. This sample carries tens of thousands of clones, more than 85% of them seen once, and the ten largest clones take about 0.45%. No antigen has been identified for these receptors. Material: unstimulated CD8+ T cells sorted from spleen or lymph node cells, obtained before intestinal transplant. These TCRs come from a human donor who received an intestinal transplant.

The chain carries TRBV4-1 and TRBJ2-7; D gene uncertain. The CDR3 consists of 13 residues. Germline V gene lookup returns CDR1 MGHRA and CDR2 YSYEKL. Trimming stripped 1 base from V and 4 bases from J, with 8 bases between. CDR3 protein: CASSQGYGYEQYF. The CDR3 nucleotides are TGCGCCAGCAGCCAAGGGTACGGGTACGAGCAGTACTTC.

The chain joins TRBV7-9 to TRBJ2-7; D may be TRBD1 (6 bases). This CDR3 is 13 amino acids long. V was pared by 4 bases and J by 11 bases, with 18 bases between. Germline CDR1 reads SEHNR; CDR2 reads FQNEAQ (reference sequence). CDR3 loop: CASSSATGRDKYF. For the CDR3, the DNA is TGTGCCAGCAGCTCCGCGACAGGCAGAGATAAGTACTTC.

The V gene is TRBV4-3, the J gene TRBJ1-1; 10 nucleotides line up with TRBD1. J gave up 7 bases and V 3 bases, and 8 bases lay outside the gene matches. Germline assignment: CDR1 LGHNA and CDR2 YSLEER. The CDR3 length is 15 residues. CDR3 in DNA: TGCGCCAGCAGCCACCCCGGGACAGGGGAGATTGAAGCTTTCTTT. This encodes CASSHPGTGEIEAFF.

This rearrangement joins TRBV13 to TRBJ2-6, with D tentatively TRBD1 (6 bases). Trimming removed 5 bases from V and 1 base from J, with 15 bases in between. Per the germline V gene, CDR1 is PRHDT and CDR2 is FYEKMQ (reference sequence). CDR3 length: 17 amino acids. The CDR3 loop reads CASSLGHGRSGANVLTF. CDR3 nucleotide sequence: TGTGCCAGCAGCCTGGGACACGGCCGTTCTGGGGCCAACGTCCTGACTTTC. The whole variable domain, filled in from reference TRBV13 and TRBJ2-6, reads AAGVIQSPRHLIKEKRETATLKCYPIPRHDTVYWYQQGPGQDPQFLISFYEKMQSDKGSIPDRFSAQQFSDYHSELNMSSLELGDSALYFCASSLGHGRSGANVLTFGAGSRLTVL.

The CDR3 spells CASGDRGPYEQYF. CDR3 DNA: TGTGCCAGCGGGGACAGGGGGCCTTACGAGCAGTACTTC. The gene calls are TRBV25-1 and TRBJ2-7; 12 bases line up with TRBD1. V gave up 8 bases and J gave up 4 bases; unmatched junction bases: 3. The CDR3 has 13 residues. CDR1 and CDR2 from the germline V gene are MGHDK and SYGVNS.

The V and J genes are TRBV7-9 and TRBJ2-2; D is perhaps TRBD1 (6 bases). The germline V and J ends were trimmed by 5 bases and 3 bases, with 16 bases remaining between them. This CDR3 has 16 amino acids. The germline gives CDR1 SEHNR, CDR2 FQNEAQ (reference sequence). The CDR3 coding sequence is TGTGCCAGCAGCGCCACAGGGAGTTGGGACACCGGGGAGCTGTTTTTT. This encodes CASSATGSWDTGELFF. The variable domain in full, with the rest retrieved from reference TRBV7-9 and TRBJ2-2, is DTGVSQNPRHKITKRGQNVTFRCDPISEHNRLYWYRQTLGQGPEFLTYFQNEAQLEKSRLLSDRFSAERPKGSFSTLEIQRTEQGDSAMYLCASSATGSWDTGELFFGEGSRLTVL.

The genes are TRBV7-4 and TRBJ2-7; TRBD1 matches at 9 bases. The V gene end was trimmed by 7 bases and the J gene end by 1 base; junction bases not matched to a gene: 8. Germline values: CDR1 SGHVT, CDR2 SQSDAQ. The CDR3 is 15 amino acids. The CDR3 bases are TGTGCCAGCAAACCCGGGACAGGGCTGTCCTACGAGCAGTACTTC. Translation: CASKPGTGLSYEQYF.

V gene TRBV5-5 combines with J gene TRBJ1-1, with 8 bases identical to TRBD1. The CDR3 length is 16 residues. V was pared by 1 base and J by 1 base, with 6 bases of the junction left unmatched. Germline V lookup: CDR1 SGHKS, CDR2 YYEKEE (reference sequence). Here the CDR3 DNA reads TGTGCCAGCAGCTTGTTCGGTGGGACAGGGAACACTGAAGCTTTCTTT. It translates to CASSLFGGTGNTEAFF. The whole variable domain, filled in from reference TRBV5-5 and TRBJ1-1, reads DAGVTQSPTHLIKTRGQQVTLRCSPISGHKSVSWYQQVLGQGPQFIFQYYEKEERGRGNFPDRFSARQFPNYSSELNVNALLLGDSALYLCASSLFGGTGNTEAFFGQGTRLTVV.

In nucleotides, the CDR3 is TGCGCCAGCAGCCAAGCCTTGGCAGGTGGCTACAATGAGCAGTTCTTC. Translation: CASSQALAGGYNEQFF. The genes are TRBV4-3 and TRBJ2-1, with D hard to call. Looked up from germline, CDR1 is LGHNA and CDR2 is YSLEER. The V and J ends lost 1 base and 3 bases respectively, with 13 bases between them. This CDR3 has 16 amino acids.

The CDR3 DNA reads as TGTGCCAGCAGTCCAGGGTCCCCTCACTACGAGCAGTACTTC. Its translation: CASSPGSPHYEQYF. The rearrangement uses TRBV2 and TRBJ2-7; tentatively, D is TRBD1 (5 bases). The CDR3 is made up of 14 amino acids. Looked up from germline, CDR1 is SNHLY and CDR2 is FYNNEI. The germline V and J ends were trimmed by 5 bases and 3 bases, with 14 bases remaining between them.

The J gene is TRBJ2-7, the V gene TRBV6-5; D perhaps matches TRBD1 (5 bases). The CDR3 sequence is 13 residues long. Trimming took off 2 bases at V and 3 bases at J, with 8 bases between the two ends. Germline-derived CDR1 and CDR2 are MNHEY and SVGAGI. The CDR3 loop reads CASSYPDSYEQYF. The CDR3 DNA is TGTGCCAGCAGTTACCCTGACAGCTACGAGCAGTACTTC.

The chain uses TRBV4-1 and TRBJ1-4; TRBD1 matches at 8 bases. Per germline, CDR1 MGHRA and CDR2 YSYEKL. The CDR3 has 14 residues. V was pared by 5 bases and J by 7 bases, with 6 bases of the junction left unmatched. The DNA for the CDR3 is TGCGCCAGCAGCGGACAGGGACAAGCTGAAAAACTGTTTTTT. Amino acids: CASSGQGQAEKLFF.

The gene calls are TRBV7-9 and TRBJ2-5; D perhaps matches TRBD2 (5 bases). This CDR3 has 15 residues. Germline V gene data show CDR1 as SEHNR and CDR2 as FQNEAQ (reference sequence). The V end lost 1 base, the J end lost 4 bases, and 13 bases lay between the germline ends. The CDR3 DNA follows: TGTGCCAGCAGCTTAGAGGGAGTAGCGTTAGAGACCCAGTACTTC. As protein: CASSLEGVALETQYF.

This rearrangement joins TRBV15 to TRBJ2-3; a possible D gene is TRBD1 (5 bases). This CDR3 region has 17 residues. V lost 5 bases to trimming and J lost 1 base, with 19 bases between them. Germline values: CDR1 LNHNV, CDR2 YYDKDF (reference sequence). CDR3 in amino acids: CATSEFRRGAGTDTQYF. The CDR3 DNA reads as TGTGCCACCAGCGAATTCAGAAGGGGTGCGGGCACAGATACGCAGTATTTT. Variable domain in full (rest from reference TRBV15 and TRBJ2-3): DAMVIQNPRYQVTQFGKPVTLSCSQTLNHNVMYWYQQKSSQAPKLLFHYYDKDFNNEADTPDNFQSRRPNTSFCFLDIRSPGLGDTAMYLCATSEFRRGAGTDTQYFGPGTRLTVL.

V gene TRBV6-1 combines with J gene TRBJ1-2; possible D gene TRBD1, 6 bases. Germline values: CDR1 MNHNS, CDR2 SASEGT. The CDR3 is 14 residues long. Deletions cut 2 bases from V and 8 bases from J, with 15 bases between. CDR3 DNA sequence: TGTGCCAGCAGTGAACTTGGGGGCTGGGTAGGCTACACCTTC. This gives the protein CASSELGGWVGYTF.

The chain employs TRBV30 and TRBJ1-1; unclear D gene. V was shortened by 4 bases and J by 0 bases, with 9 bases between the two germline ends. In germline, CDR1 is GTSNPN, CDR2 SVGIG (reference sequence). This CDR3 spans 13 amino acids. Written as DNA, the CDR3 is TGTGCCTGGACACAGAACATGAACACTGAAGCTTTCTTT. Protein: CAWTQNMNTEAFF.

The chain combines TRBV30 with TRBJ2-1; D is perhaps TRBD2 (6 bases). The V end was cut by 8 bases, the J end by 5 bases, with 13 bases between. Per the germline V gene, CDR1 is GTSNPN and CDR2 is SVGIG (reference sequence). This CDR3 contains 12 residues. The CDR3 coding sequence is TGTGCCGGGGGGTTTGGTGACAATGAGCAGTTCTTC. Protein sequence: CAGGFGDNEQFF.

The chain employs TRBV6-1 and TRBJ2-7, with a tentative D call TRBD2 (6 bases). Germline V gives CDR1 MNHNS, CDR2 SASEGT. V was trimmed by 4 bases and J by 0 bases, leaving 10 bases between them. The CDR3 runs to 14 residues. The CDR3 DNA reads TGTGCCAGCAGTGGCGGGACTTTCTCCTACGAGCAGTACTTC. Protein sequence: CASSGGTFSYEQYF.

The V call is TRBV5-4, the J call TRBJ2-5; D gene ambiguous. With 3 bases removed from V and 5 bases from J, the gap between germline ends came to 5 bases. The CDR3 has 11 residues. CDR1 is SGHNT and CDR2 is YYREEE in the germline V gene (reference sequence). The CDR3 sequence: CASSSHETQYF. DNA for the CDR3: TGTGCCAGCAGCTCACATGAGACCCAGTACTTC.

V gene TRBV10-2 combines with J gene TRBJ2-1, with D unresolved. From germline, CDR1 is WSHSY and CDR2 SAAADI. The ends were cut back, 4 bases at V and 0 bases at J, with 13 bases in the middle. This CDR3 region has 16 residues. CDR3 DNA sequence: TGCGCCAGCAGTGCAACCCCAGGAAGCTCCTACAATGAGCAGTTCTTC. As protein: CASSATPGSSYNEQFF.

This chain connects TRBV25-1 to TRBJ2-1; 7 bases are shared with TRBD2. The CDR3 length is 15 residues. CDR1 and CDR2 from the germline V gene are MGHDK and SYGVNS. The trim removed 1 base at V and 5 bases at J, leaving 5 bases unmatched. CDR3: CASSEFGSGHNEQFF. The CDR3 bases are TGTGCCAGCAGTGAATTCGGTAGCGGGCACAATGAGCAGTTCTTC.

The chain employs TRBV4-1 and TRBJ2-7; D is unclear. The CDR3 is 15 residues long. Looked up from germline, CDR1 is MGHRA and CDR2 is YSYEKL. V lost 3 bases, J lost 0 bases, and 12 bases lay in between. The CDR3 bases are TGCGCCAGCAGCCATAAAGCGAGAAGCTCCTACGAGCAGTACTTC. Translating gives CASSHKARSSYEQYF.